This record looks at one T cell receptor beta chain sequence and its context. Assay: immunoSEQ multiplex PCR; the TCRdb copy retains only in-frame clones and omits some. Among some 100,000 clones listed, about 85% were seen once. The data were taken from a study of blood T cell repertoires in COVID-19. The V gene lost 2 bases and the J gene lost 3 bases, with 11 bases spanning the gap. From germline, CDR1 is MNHNY and CDR2 SVGAGI (reference sequence). This CDR3 contains 15 residues. Sequencing input: peripheral blood. This sequence was found in a man older than 75 with active or convalescent COVID-19. The chain couples TRBV6-6 to TRBJ1-5, with D possibly being TRBD1 (6 bases). The CDR3 bases are TGTGCCAGCAGTTACGAGGGGGTGAACAATCAGCCCCAGCATTTT. It specifies CASSYEGVNNQPQHF.